These 20 T cell receptor beta chains were sequenced from one sample in a study of blood T cells in healthy people across ages. Together with a sample-barcoded 5' primer, a J-beta primer mix was included in a second PCR lasting roughly 6 to 12 cycles. From the 5' RACE reads, TCRdb called clonotypes with MiXCR, one entry per CDR3 protein. The sample lists 1.8 million or so distinct CDR3 sequences; around 42% were seen once. The sample taken for sequencing was blood. The receptors come from a human donor in good health.

The chain couples TRBV4-2 to TRBJ1-3; 7 nucleotides agree with TRBD1. Germline assignment: CDR1 LGHNA and CDR2 YNFKEQ. The CDR3 sequence is 18 residues long. V lost 0 bases and J lost 0; bases outside the gene matches: 8. CDR3: CASSQDPGGSFSGNTIYF. The CDR3 DNA is TGTGCCAGCAGCCAAGACCCAGGGGGGAGCTTCTCTGGAAACACCATATATTTT.

The chain uses TRBV3-1 and TRBJ2-7; TRBD1 aligns across 7 bases. The V segment lost 0 bases and the J segment 3 bases; nucleotides outside the gene matches: 5. The CDR3 has 15 residues. Germline CDR1 and CDR2: LGHDT and YNNKEL (reference sequence). In nucleotides, the CDR3 is TGTGCCAGCAGCCAAGAAGTTAGGGACAGCTACGAGCAGTACTTC. It translates to CASSQEVRDSYEQYF.

This chain uses TRBV27 with TRBJ2-5, with TRBD1 matching over 9 bases. TRBJ2-7 matches the DNA end more closely, so the J call is doubtful. CDR1 MNHEY and CDR2 SMNVEV come from the germline V gene (reference sequence). The CDR3 runs 13 residues. DNA of the CDR3: TGTGCCAGCAGTTTTGAGACAGGGGGCGAGCAGTACTTC. Its protein product is CASSFETGGEQYF.

The V and J genes are TRBV7-2 and TRBJ1-1, with D perhaps matching TRBD1 (6 bases). The CDR3 spans 13 residues. Trimming shortened V by 5 bases and J by 3 bases, and 10 bases separated the two germline ends. Germline-derived CDR1 and CDR2 are SGHTA and FQGNSA. CDR3 protein: CASSGDMYTEAFF. The CDR3 DNA sequence: TGTGCCAGCAGCGGGGACATGTACACTGAAGCTTTCTTT.

This chain links TRBV28 with TRBJ2-7, with D tentatively TRBD1 (6 bases). The germline CDR1 and CDR2 sequences are MDHEN and SYDVKM. This CDR3 is built from 11 residues. CDR3 in amino acids: CSWGPEWEQYF. CDR3 nucleotides: TGTAGTTGGGGGCCAGAATGGGAGCAGTACTTC.

There are many counts of this clonotype. J is TRBJ2-7 and V is TRBV4-1; either TRBD1 or TRBD2 may supply D (5 bases each). The CDR3 has 13 amino acids. Between the trimmed V and J ends, which lost 4 bases and 2 bases, there was a span of 9 bases. Germline V lookup: CDR1 MGHRA, CDR2 YSYEKL. The CDR3 spells CASSPGTPYEQYF. DNA of the CDR3: TGCGCCAGCAGCCCGGGGACCCCCTACGAGCAGTACTTC.

This clonotype turned up a few times. This chain joins TRBV16 and TRBJ2-6; D is ambiguous. Per germline, CDR1 KGHSY and CDR2 FQNENV. CDR3 length equals 17 residues. V dropped 0 bases and J dropped 1 base, with 10 bases sitting between them. The CDR3 coding sequence is TGTGCCAGCAGCCAATCGATAGTGGGTTCTGGGGCCAACGTCCTGACTTTC. Its protein is CASSQSIVGSGANVLTF.

This chain joins TRBV4-3 and TRBJ2-7; unclear D gene. The CDR3 runs to 15 residues. V was cut by 0 bases and J by 2 bases, with 11 bases left in between. In germline, CDR1 is LGHNA, CDR2 YSLEER. The chain's CDR3 is CASSQDLHSTYEQYF. As DNA, the CDR3 is TGCGCCAGCAGCCAAGATCTTCACAGTACCTACGAGCAGTACTTC.

This rearrangement joins TRBV20-1 to TRBJ1-5; D may be TRBD1 (6 bases). The germline V gene encodes CDR1 DFQATT and CDR2 SNEGSKA (reference sequence). This CDR3 region has 16 residues. Between the trimmed V and J ends, which lost 0 bases and 3 bases, there was a span of 15 bases. CDR3 DNA sequence: TGCAGTGCTAGAGATTATGAAGGACAGCTCAATCAGCCCCAGCATTTT. Translating it yields CSARDYEGQLNQPQHF.

Only a few counts were recorded for this clonotype. The V gene is TRBV4-1, the J gene TRBJ2-7; maybe TRBD1 (5 bases). Germline CDR1 is MGHRA and CDR2 is YSYEKL. The germline V and J ends were trimmed by 0 bases and 4 bases, with 13 bases remaining between them. The CDR3 is made up of 15 amino acids. CDR3 DNA: TGCGCCAGCAGCCAAGATCCAGGGTCGGTATACGAGCAGTACTTC. It encodes CASSQDPGSVYEQYF.

The chain links TRBV4-1 to TRBJ2-1, with D possibly TRBD2 on 7 matching bases. CDR3 length: 16 amino acids. Germline V gene sequence: CDR1 MGHRA, CDR2 YSYEKL. V was clipped by 0 bases and J by 7 bases, with 16 bases between them. CDR3 nucleotide sequence: TGCGCCAGCAGCCAAGATGAGGGGGGGGAGGAAAATGAGCAGTTCTTC. Amino acid sequence: CASSQDEGGEENEQFF.

The chain combines TRBV6-5 with TRBJ2-5; 7 nucleotides agree with TRBD1. The CDR3 has 14 residues. In germline, CDR1 is MNHEY, CDR2 SVGAGI. Trimming removed 5 bases from V and 3 bases from J; junction bases left unmatched: 6. As DNA, the CDR3 is TGTGCCAGCAGTACGACAGGGTGGGAAGAGACCCAGTACTTC. This codes for CASSTTGWEETQYF.

This clonotype came up once. Germline and junction disagree at one end, which may indicate a read error. The chain recombines TRBV7-3 with TRBJ2-3; no clear D gene. CDR3 length: 13 amino acids. The V gene's germline CDR1 is SGHTA and CDR2 FQGTGA. CDR3 nucleotide sequence: TGTGCCGGCAGCCCCCCCGGAACAGATACGCAGTATTTT. The encoded protein is CAGSPPGTDTQYF.

This sequence joins TRBV10-3 and TRBJ1-4, with D perhaps matching TRBD1 (6 bases). Germline V CDR1 and CDR2: ENHRY, SYGVKD. The CDR3 has 13 residues. The V gene lost 10 bases and the J gene lost 4 bases, with 13 bases spanning the gap. In DNA form, the CDR3 reads TGTGCCAGCAGGGGTGAGGGTAATGAAAAACTGTTTTTT. Its translation: CASRGEGNEKLFF.

The chain carries TRBV12-5 and TRBJ2-3; 7 bases map to TRBD2. CDR3 length equals 15 residues. V trimming: 3 bases; J trimming: 4 bases; junction bases outside the gene matches: 7. The germline V gene has CDR1 LGHNT and CDR2 FRNRAP. In DNA form, the CDR3 reads TGTGCTAGTGGTTTTGGTGGGGAGGGGCCAGATACGCAGTATTTT. This encodes CASGFGGEGPDTQYF.

The chain carries TRBV6-5 and TRBJ2-2; D is perhaps TRBD2 (5 bases). There are 14 residues in the CDR3. V gave up 5 bases and J gave up 5 bases, with 12 bases separating them. Per germline, CDR1 MNHEY and CDR2 SVGAGI. CDR3 coding DNA: TGTGCCAGCAGTCTCAACTGGAGGACCGGGGAGCTGTTTTTT. Its translation: CASSLNWRTGELFF.

This clonotype has more than one count but fewer than ten. This chain links TRBV7-9 with TRBJ2-1, with D possibly being TRBD1 or TRBD2 (5 bases each). The length of the CDR3 is 12 residues. V was clipped by 5 bases and J by 13 bases, with 15 bases between them. Per the germline V gene, CDR1 is SEHNR and CDR2 is FQNEAQ (reference sequence). CDR3 sequence (DNA): TGTGCCAGCAGCCTTTTGGGGGATAGCCAGTTCTTC. Amino acid sequence: CASSLLGDSQFF.

The chain carries TRBV24-1 and TRBJ2-1; the match to TRBD1 covers 7 bases. The CDR3 is made up of 15 amino acids. CDR1 is KGHDR, CDR2 SFDVKD, per germline. Unmatched junction bases numbered 1, after V lost 3 bases and J lost 0 bases. Here the CDR3 DNA reads TGTGCCACCAGTGATAGGGACAGCTCCTACAATGAGCAGTTCTTC. Translated: CATSDRDSSYNEQFF.

The chain uses TRBV7-3 and TRBJ1-2; D might be TRBD1 (5 bases). CDR3 length: 14 amino acids. The ends were cut back, 6 bases at V and 3 bases at J, with 14 bases in the middle. The germline V gene has CDR1 SGHTA and CDR2 FQGTGA. The CDR3 loop is CASSAGAWDYGYTF. Here the CDR3 DNA reads TGTGCCAGCAGTGCCGGGGCCTGGGACTATGGCTACACCTTC. The complete variable domain, with remaining parts taken from reference TRBV7-3 and TRBJ1-2, reads GAGVSQTPSNKVTEKGKYVELRCDPISGHTALYWYRQSLGQGPEFLIYFQGTGAADDSGLPNDRFFAVRPEGSVSTLKIQRTERGDSAVYLCASSAGAWDYGYTFGSGTRLTVV.

The CDR3 DNA sequence: TGTGCCAGCAGCTTCCTAGATGGGGCGACAGATACGCAGTATTTT. Translated, it gives CASSFLDGATDTQYF. The chain joins TRBV7-8 to TRBJ2-3; weak D call: TRBD1 (5 bases). Between the trimmed V and J ends, which lost 3 bases and 3 bases, there was a span of 13 bases. Germline loops: CDR1 SGHVS, CDR2 FQNEAQ. The CDR3 sequence is 15 residues long.